The next 30 T cell receptor beta chains were all read from a single sample in a study of T cell repertoires in cytomegalovirus infection. Via MiXCR, TCRdb re-called the reads, giving one row per CDR3 protein. In the table there are roughly 990,000 distinct CDR3 sequences, approximately 32% of which are singletons. Their target antigens are unknown. Source: cultured CD8+ T cells from PBMCs, taken from culture after CMV antigen stimulation. These TCRs come from a human donor in good health (CMV status not recorded). Some clones in this sample may be carry-over from other donors' samples.

The chain employs TRBV5-4 and TRBJ2-7, with 10 bases fitting TRBD1. J lost 3 bases, V lost 0 bases, and 0 bases had no gene match. CDR1 is SGHNT and CDR2 is YYREEE in the germline V gene (reference sequence). CDR3 length: 14 amino acids. The chain's CDR3 is CASSLGDRGYEQYV. CDR3 DNA sequence: TGTGCCAGCAGCTTGGGGGACAGGGGCTACGAGCAGTACGTC.

This clonotype was detected only a few times. This chain connects TRBV20-1 to TRBJ1-6, with 7 bases fitting TRBD1. This CDR3 comprises 13 residues. The germline V gene has CDR1 DFQATT and CDR2 SNEGSKA (reference sequence). J lost 10 bases, V lost 7 bases, and 10 bases had no gene match. The CDR3 DNA follows: TGCAGTGTTCCCACGACAGGGTTATCACCCCTCCACTTT. Translated, it gives CSVPTTGLSPLHF.

The chain combines TRBV28 with TRBJ2-5, with D possibly being TRBD2 (6 bases). Trimming took off 6 bases at V and 3 bases at J, with 14 bases between the two ends. CDR1 is MDHEN, CDR2 SYDVKM, per germline. The CDR3 spans 14 residues. The CDR3 DNA reads as TGTGCCAGCAGGCTGGGACTTGAGAAAGAGACCCAGTACTTC. This codes for CASRLGLEKETQYF.

This clonotype appeared once. It may be a read error: a sequence one base away is much more abundant. This chain uses TRBV5-3 with TRBJ2-3, with 7 bases lining up with TRBD2. TRBV5-3 is an ORF; its function is uncertain. The CDR3 length is 15 residues. CDR3 protein: CASSLDAGVADTQYF. The CDR3 DNA is TGTGCCAGCAGCTTGGACGCGGGGGTGGCAGATACGCAGTATTTT.

This clonotype was detected ten times or more. V usage is TRBV7-9 and J usage is TRBJ2-7; D may correspond to TRBD1 or TRBD2 (5 bases each). CDR1 is SEHNR, CDR2 FQNEAQ, per germline (reference sequence). CDR3 length: 16 residues. Trimming stripped 5 bases from V and 2 bases from J, with 19 bases between. The CDR3 DNA reads TGTGCCAGCAGCCGCTCTGCCGGGGCAGATCCCTACGAGCAGTACGTC. Translating gives CASSRSAGADPYEQYV.

The rearrangement joins TRBV19 to TRBJ1-1; TRBD1 is a possible D gene (6 bases). Germline V lookup: CDR1 LNHDA, CDR2 SQIVND (reference sequence). V lost 11 bases and J 1 base, leaving 20 bases between the germline ends. The CDR3 length is 15 residues. DNA for the CDR3: TGTGCCGGATGGGCTCCAGGGGTGGGGAACACTGAAGCTTTCTTT. Translating it yields CAGWAPGVGNTEAFF. Using reference TRBV19 and TRBJ1-1 for the parts outside the CDR3, the full variable domain is DGGITQSPKYLFRKEGQNVTLSCEQNLNHDAMYWYRQDPGQGLRLIYYSQIVNDFQKGDIAEGYSVSREKKESFPLTVTSAQKNPTAFYLCAGWAPGVGNTEAFFGQGTRLTVV.

This chain connects TRBV3-1 to TRBJ2-4; D not resolved. CDR1 is LGHDT, CDR2 YNNKEL, per germline (reference sequence). This CDR3 contains 14 residues. Trimming removed 0 bases from V and 5 bases from J, with 8 bases in between. CDR3 bases: TGTGCCAGCAGCCAAGAAGTTGGAGAAAACATTCAGTACTTC. Translated: CASSQEVGENIQYF.

At least ten counts were recorded for this clonotype. The rearrangement uses TRBV6-2 or TRBV6-3 and TRBJ1-4; D uncertain. The CDR3 is 15 residues long. V dropped 5 bases and J dropped 5 bases, with 15 bases sitting between them. The germline CDR1 and CDR2 sequences are MNHEY and SVGEGT. The CDR3 region is CASSRWTDGNEKLFF. CDR3 DNA: TGTGCCAGCAGTCGATGGACGGACGGAAATGAAAAACTGTTTTTT.

This clonotype was detected once. The chain links TRBV2 to TRBJ2-2, with D uncertain. The CDR3 extends over 10 amino acids. V was cut by 6 bases and J by 9 bases, with 5 bases left in between. The germline CDR1 and CDR2 sequences are SNHLY and FYNNEI. CDR3 DNA: TGTGCCAGCAGCCACCGGGAGCTGTTTTTT. It translates to CASSHRELFF.

The J gene is TRBJ2-1, the V gene TRBV5-4, with TRBD2 matching 10 bases. The CDR3 is made up of 18 amino acids. J lost 7 bases, V lost 2 bases, and 15 bases had no gene match. The germline gives CDR1 SGHNT, CDR2 YYREEE (reference sequence). The CDR3 sequence is CASSFPRSSGGTLNEQFF. CDR3 in DNA: TGTGCCAGCAGCTTCCCCCGAAGTAGCGGGGGGACTTTGAATGAGCAGTTCTTC. The full variable domain, with the rest looked up from reference TRBV5-4 and TRBJ2-1, is ETGVTQSPTHLIKTRGQQVTLRCSSQSGHNTVSWYQQALGQGPQFIFQYYREEENGRGNFPPRFSGLQFPNYSSELNVNALELDDSALYLCASSFPRSSGGTLNEQFFGPGTRLTVL.

This clonotype was detected only a few times. This chain links TRBV27 with TRBJ1-5; no firm D call. V was shortened by 1 base and J by 4 bases, with 5 bases between the two germline ends. This CDR3 is 13 amino acids long. Germline CDR1 is MNHEY and CDR2 is SMNVEV (reference sequence). Written as DNA, the CDR3 is TGTGCCAGCAGTTTATACCGAAATCAGCCCCAGCATTTT. Its protein is CASSLYRNQPQHF.

Many counts were recorded for this clonotype. The chain uses TRBV7-6 and TRBJ2-3; possibly TRBD1 for D (7 bases). Trimming took off 4 bases at V and 10 bases at J, with 12 bases between the two ends. The CDR3 contains 12 residues. In germline, CDR1 is SGHVS, CDR2 FNYEAQ. The CDR3 sequence: CASSSRDRAQYF. The CDR3, as DNA: TGTGCCAGCAGCTCGCGGGACAGAGCGCAGTATTTT.

This chain connects TRBV4-1 to TRBJ1-2, with 9 bases matching TRBD1. V lost 4 bases, J lost 2 bases, and 11 bases stayed unmatched. The germline gives CDR1 MGHRA, CDR2 YSYEKL. The CDR3 consists of 17 residues. In DNA form, the CDR3 reads TGCGCCAGCAGCCCCACTCTAAGGGACAGGGTCAACTATGGCTACACCTTC. This gives the protein CASSPTLRDRVNYGYTF.

This clonotype was seen only a few times. This chain uses TRBV4-1 with TRBJ2-2; D may be TRBD1 (5 bases). The CDR3 loop spans 15 amino acids. Trimming removed 0 bases at V and 3 bases at J, with 8 bases between. CDR1 and CDR2 from the germline V gene are MGHRA and YSYEKL. The CDR3 coding sequence is TGCGCCAGCAGCCAAGAGGCAGGGTACACCGGGGAGCTGTTTTTT. Its translation: CASSQEAGYTGELFF.

The chain couples TRBV19 to TRBJ2-7; 12 nucleotides agree with TRBD2. The germline gives CDR1 LNHDA, CDR2 SQIVND (reference sequence). The CDR3 has 14 residues. Unmatched junction bases numbered 4, after V lost 10 bases and J lost 0 bases. The CDR3 here is CATVGLAGSYEQYF. The CDR3 bases are TGTGCCACCGTGGGACTAGCGGGCTCCTACGAGCAGTACTTC.

This clonotype was seen at least ten times. The V call is TRBV5-1, the J call TRBJ1-1, with D tentatively TRBD1 (6 bases). The length of the CDR3 is 14 residues. Germline V gene sequence: CDR1 SGHRS, CDR2 YFSETQ. V dropped 0 bases and J dropped 4 bases, with 10 bases sitting between them. In nucleotides, the CDR3 is TGCGCCAGCAGCTTGGAGGGGGGAGGCACTGAAGCTTTCTTT. This encodes CASSLEGGGTEAFF.

This clonotype has more than one count but fewer than ten. V and J are TRBV14 and TRBJ1-1; 10 bases fit TRBD1. Trimming removed 2 bases from V and 3 bases from J; junction bases left unmatched: 6. Germline-derived CDR1 and CDR2 are SGHDN and FVKESK. The CDR3 runs 16 residues. As DNA, the CDR3 is TGTGCCAGCAGCCAACGGGACAGGGGTTGGTACACTGAAGCTTTCTTT. This translates into CASSQRDRGWYTEAFF.

About this clonotype itself: Relative to the germline gene, one junction end is altered; a read error may explain this. CDR3 coding DNA: TGTGCCAGCAGCCAAGATCTGAGGGGGGGGGAGACCCAGTACTTC. Protein sequence: CASSQDLRGGETQYF. The V gene is TRBV4-1, the J gene TRBJ2-5; tentatively, D is TRBD2 (7 bases). Germline loops: CDR1 MGHRA, CDR2 YSYEKL. This CDR3 has 15 residues.

As DNA, the CDR3 is TGTGCCAGCAGTTACTCGAAAGGGGGTTGGCACTATGGCTACACCTTC. It encodes CASSYSKGGWHYGYTF. This sequence joins TRBV6-8 and TRBJ1-2; D might be TRBD1 (6 bases). CDR3 length: 16 amino acids. Germline assignment: CDR1 MNHGY and CDR2 SAAAGT. V gave up 0 bases and J gave up 3 bases, with 14 bases separating them.

J is TRBJ2-7 and V is TRBV7-9; a weak D match, TRBD2 (5 bases). Germline V gene sequence: CDR1 SEHNR, CDR2 FQNEAQ (reference sequence). The CDR3 spans 15 residues. The germline V and J ends were trimmed by 3 bases and 5 bases, with 17 bases remaining between them. CDR3 in amino acids: CASSFTEGHPNEQYF. The CDR3 coding sequence is TGTGCCAGCAGCTTTACAGAGGGTCACCCCAACGAGCAGTACTTC. The full variable domain, its missing parts supplied by reference TRBV7-9 and TRBJ2-7, is DTGVSQNPRHKITKRGQNVTFRCDPISEHNRLYWYRQTLGQGPEFLTYFQNEAQLEKSRLLSDRFSAERPKGSFSTLEIQRTEQGDSAMYLCASSFTEGHPNEQYFGPGTRLTVT.

This clonotype was counted only a few times. The V gene is TRBV9, the J gene TRBJ1-3, with D maybe TRBD1 (5 bases). This CDR3 has 16 residues. Germline CDR1 and CDR2: SGDLS and YYNGEE. With 1 base removed from V and 4 bases from J, the gap between germline ends came to 15 bases. As DNA, the CDR3 is TGTGCCAGCAGCGTATCTACAGGCTCCAAAGGAAACACCATATATTTT. Protein sequence: CASSVSTGSKGNTIYF. Complete variable domain (other parts from reference TRBV9 and TRBJ1-3): DSGVTQTPKHLITATGQRVTLRCSPRSGDLSVYWYQQSLDQGLQFLIQYYNGEERAKGNILERFSAQQFPDLHSELNLSSLELGDSALYFCASSVSTGSKGNTIYFGEGSWLTVV.

For the CDR3, the DNA is TGTGCCAGCAGCCTGCCAAGCGGCACTGAAGCTTTCTTT. As protein: CASSLPSGTEAFF. The chain combines TRBV7-1 with TRBJ1-1; no reliable D call. TRBV7-1 belongs to the ORF category, with a function that is uncertain. Deletions cut 5 bases from V and 4 bases from J, with 11 bases between. The CDR3 loop spans 13 amino acids.

This clonotype was observed many times. The V call is TRBV7-6, the J call TRBJ2-1; 9 nucleotides match TRBD2. This CDR3 contains 17 residues. J gave up 5 bases and V 5 bases, and 13 bases lay outside the gene matches. Germline CDR1 is SGHVS and CDR2 is FNYEAQ. Here the CDR3 DNA reads TGTGCCAGCAGCCCGTTCAAGCGGGGGGCAGACAACAATGAGCAGTTCTTC. This encodes CASSPFKRGADNNEQFF.

This clonotype has a handful of counts. The J gene is TRBJ1-2, the V gene TRBV5-1, with no clear D. Trimming stripped 1 base from V and 4 bases from J, with 14 bases between. This CDR3 spans 15 amino acids. Germline V gene sequence: CDR1 SGHRS, CDR2 YFSETQ. The CDR3, as DNA: TGCGCCAGCAGCTTGTTCCTGGAGGCCACCTATGGCTACACCTTC. Encoded protein: CASSLFLEATYGYTF. Full variable domain (rest looked up from reference TRBV5-1 and TRBJ1-2): KAGVTQTPRYLIKTRGQQVTLSCSPISGHRSVSWYQQTPGQGLQFLFEYFSETQRNKGNFPGRFSGRQFSNSRSEMNVSTLELGDSALYLCASSLFLEATYGYTFGSGTRLTVV.

The V call is TRBV20-1, the J call TRBJ1-5; no reliable D call. The ends were cut back, 6 bases at V and 5 bases at J, with 8 bases in the middle. CDR1 and CDR2 from the germline V gene are DFQATT and SNEGSKA (reference sequence). The CDR3 consists of 11 residues. The CDR3 DNA sequence: TGCAGTGCGGCCGGCGATCAGCCCCAGCATTTT. It yields the protein CSAAGDQPQHF.

This clonotype was detected a few times. The chain links TRBV7-8 to TRBJ2-5; 7 nucleotides line up with TRBD2. The germline gives CDR1 SGHVS, CDR2 FQNEAQ. The CDR3 covers 16 residues. The V gene end was trimmed by 5 bases and the J gene end by 2 bases; junction bases not matched to a gene: 11. The CDR3 spells CASSLPPAGTQETQYF. CDR3 in DNA: TGTGCCAGCAGCCTCCCCCCAGCGGGGACTCAAGAGACCCAGTACTTC. Complete variable domain (other parts from reference TRBV7-8 and TRBJ2-5): GAGVSQSPRYKVAKRGQDVALRCDPISGHVSLFWYQQALGQGPEFLTYFQNEAQLDKSGLPSDRFFAERPEGSVSTLKIQRTQQEDSAVYLCASSLPPAGTQETQYFGPGTRLLVL.

The chain is built from TRBV12-3 or TRBV12-4 and TRBJ1-1, with 7 bases that match TRBD1. Losses at the gene ends were 3 bases for V and 0 bases for J; bases not matched to a gene: 13. The CDR3 totals 18 residues. CDR3 DNA: TGTGCCAGCAGTTTCCCCGGGACGGGACAGCCAATGAACACTGAAGCTTTCTTT. It encodes CASSFPGTGQPMNTEAFF.

This clonotype was counted ten times or more. The V gene is TRBV7-8, the J gene TRBJ1-2, with 8 bases that match TRBD1. Looked up from germline, CDR1 is SGHVS and CDR2 is FQNEAQ. V shed 5 bases, J shed 2 bases, and the junction held 7 bases outside the gene matches. There are 15 residues in the CDR3. CDR3 bases: TGTGCCAGCAGCCCTCTGGGACAGGCGAACTATGGCTACACCTTC. Amino acid sequence: CASSPLGQANYGYTF.

The table lists this clonotype with a few counts. V gene TRBV19 combines with J gene TRBJ2-3; 7 bases map to TRBD2. The V gene's germline CDR1 is LNHDA and CDR2 SQIVND (reference sequence). CDR3 size: 16 residues. V was pared by 1 base and J by 4 bases, with 8 bases of the junction left unmatched. CDR3 nucleotides: TGTGCCAGTAGTATAGGGGAGGGTTCAAGAGCAGATACGCAGTATTTT. The encoded protein is CASSIGEGSRADTQYF.

This clonotype showed up many times. The V call is TRBV7-2, the J call TRBJ2-2, with a possible D match to TRBD1 (5 bases). Trimming cost V 0 bases and J 5 bases, with 16 bases left between them. From germline, CDR1 is SGHTA and CDR2 FQGNSA. The CDR3 has 17 amino acids. The CDR3 coding sequence is TGTGCCAGCAGCTTAGCCGGGCCAGGGAAATTAACCGGGGAGCTGTTTTTT. Translated: CASSLAGPGKLTGELFF. Full variable domain (missing parts from reference TRBV7-2 and TRBJ2-2): GAGVSQSPSNKVTEKGKDVELRCDPISGHTALYWYRQSLGQGLEFLIYFQGNSAPDKSGLPSDRFSAERTGGSVSTLTIQRTQQEDSAVYLCASSLAGPGKLTGELFFGEGSRLTVL.